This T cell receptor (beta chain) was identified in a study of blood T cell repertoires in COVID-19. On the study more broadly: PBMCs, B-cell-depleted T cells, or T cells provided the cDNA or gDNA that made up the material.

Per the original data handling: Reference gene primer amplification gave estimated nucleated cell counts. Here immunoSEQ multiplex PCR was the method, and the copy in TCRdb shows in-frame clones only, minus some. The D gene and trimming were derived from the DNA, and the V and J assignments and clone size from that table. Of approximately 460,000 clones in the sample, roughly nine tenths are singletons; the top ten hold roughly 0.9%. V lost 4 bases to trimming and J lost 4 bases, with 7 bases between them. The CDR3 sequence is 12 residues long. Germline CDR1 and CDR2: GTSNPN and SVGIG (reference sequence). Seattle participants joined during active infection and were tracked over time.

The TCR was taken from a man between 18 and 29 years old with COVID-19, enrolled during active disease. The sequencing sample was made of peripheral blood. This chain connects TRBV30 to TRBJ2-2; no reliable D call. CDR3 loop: CAWMVGTGELFF. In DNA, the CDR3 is TGTGCCTGGATGGTCGGCACCGGGGAGCTGTTTTTT.